This TCR beta chain was identified during a study of shared clonotypes between healthy human individuals. Study findings and constraints: Limited genetic and exposure-history diversity came from having few donors.

The repertoire was sequenced with immunoSEQ multiplex PCR; TCRdb's copy has only in-frame clones and lacks some. Among under 650,000 clones listed, almost 97% were seen once. This clone was seen only once. The antigen is not known. The material sequenced was naive CD4+ T cells sorted from blood. Subset denoted: CD45RA+ positively selected. The receptor was derived from a woman in her 30s in good health.

The CDR3 protein is CASSLVGTGNNEQFF. The CDR3 DNA sequence: TGTGCCAGCAGCTTGGTCGGGACAGGCAACAATGAGCAGTTCTTC. The chain couples TRBV5-6 to TRBJ2-1, with 8 bases identical to TRBD1. The CDR3 consists of 15 residues. CDR1 and CDR2 from the germline V gene are SGHDT and YYEEEE. Trimming at V came to 0 bases and at J to 5 bases, leaving 4 bases not matched to a gene.